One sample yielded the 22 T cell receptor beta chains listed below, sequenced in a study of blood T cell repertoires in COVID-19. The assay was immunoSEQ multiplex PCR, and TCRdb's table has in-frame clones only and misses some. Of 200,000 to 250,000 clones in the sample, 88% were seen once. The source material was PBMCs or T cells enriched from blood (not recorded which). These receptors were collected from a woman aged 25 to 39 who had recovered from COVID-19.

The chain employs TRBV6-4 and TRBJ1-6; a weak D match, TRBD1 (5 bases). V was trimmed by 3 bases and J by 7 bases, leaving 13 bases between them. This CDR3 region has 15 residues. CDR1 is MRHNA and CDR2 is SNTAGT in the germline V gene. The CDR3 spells CASSEIGTPNSPLHF. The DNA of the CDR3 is TGTGCCAGCAGTGAAATCGGGACTCCGAATTCACCCCTCCACTTT.

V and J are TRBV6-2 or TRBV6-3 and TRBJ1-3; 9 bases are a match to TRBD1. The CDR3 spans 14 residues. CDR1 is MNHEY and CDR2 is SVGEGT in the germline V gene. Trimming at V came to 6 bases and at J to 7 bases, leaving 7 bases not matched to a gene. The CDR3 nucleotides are TGTGCCAGCAGCCGTCCCGGGACAGGGAACACCATATATTTT. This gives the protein CASSRPGTGNTIYF.

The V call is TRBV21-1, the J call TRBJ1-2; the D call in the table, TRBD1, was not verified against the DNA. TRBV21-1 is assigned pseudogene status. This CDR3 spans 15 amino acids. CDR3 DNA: TGTGCCAGCAGCAAAGACTCAGGCAGGGTCTATGGCTACACCTTC. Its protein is CASSKDSGRVYGYTF.

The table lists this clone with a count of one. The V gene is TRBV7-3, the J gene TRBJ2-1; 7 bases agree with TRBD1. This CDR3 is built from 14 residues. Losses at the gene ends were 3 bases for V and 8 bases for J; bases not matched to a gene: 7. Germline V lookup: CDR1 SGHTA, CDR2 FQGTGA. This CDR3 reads CASSLGQPGDEQFF. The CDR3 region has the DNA TGTGCCAGCAGCTTGGGACAGCCCGGTGATGAGCAGTTCTTC.

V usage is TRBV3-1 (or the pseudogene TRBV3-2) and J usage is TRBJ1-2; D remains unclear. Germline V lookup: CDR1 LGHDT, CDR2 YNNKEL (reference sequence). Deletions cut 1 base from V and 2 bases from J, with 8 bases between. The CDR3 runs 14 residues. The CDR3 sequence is CASSQGPNNYGYTF. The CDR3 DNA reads TGTGCCAGCAGCCAAGGCCCTAACAACTATGGCTACACCTTC.

In DNA, the CDR3 is TGTGCCAGCAGCCAAGATATAACAGCACGAAGCACAGATACGCAGTATTTT. This sequence encodes CASSQDITARSTDTQYF. The chain has TRBV14 and TRBJ2-3; D gene uncertain. The CDR3 runs to 17 residues. V was shortened by 0 bases and J by 0 bases, with 13 bases between the two germline ends. The germline V gene encodes CDR1 SGHDN and CDR2 FVKESK. Full variable domain (remainder filled in from reference TRBV14 and TRBJ2-3): EAGVTQFPSHSVIEKGQTVTLRCDPISGHDNLYWYRRVMGKEIKFLLHFVKESKQDESGMPNNRFLAERTGGTYSTLKVQPAELEDSGVYFCASSQDITARSTDTQYFGPGTRLTVL.

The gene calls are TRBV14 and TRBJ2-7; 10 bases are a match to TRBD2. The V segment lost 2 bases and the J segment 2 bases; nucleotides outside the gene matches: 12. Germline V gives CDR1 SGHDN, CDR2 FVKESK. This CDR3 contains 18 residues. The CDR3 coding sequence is TGTGCCAGCAGCCAATTACCCCTTAGCGGGGGGATCGCCTACGAGCAGTACTTC. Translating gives CASSQLPLSGGIAYEQYF.

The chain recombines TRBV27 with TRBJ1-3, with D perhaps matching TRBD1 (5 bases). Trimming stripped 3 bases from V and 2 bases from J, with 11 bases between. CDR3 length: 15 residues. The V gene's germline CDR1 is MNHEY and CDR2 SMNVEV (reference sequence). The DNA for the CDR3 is TGTGCCAGCAGTTTTCTCTCCAGGGCTGGAAACACCATATATTTT. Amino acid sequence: CASSFLSRAGNTIYF.

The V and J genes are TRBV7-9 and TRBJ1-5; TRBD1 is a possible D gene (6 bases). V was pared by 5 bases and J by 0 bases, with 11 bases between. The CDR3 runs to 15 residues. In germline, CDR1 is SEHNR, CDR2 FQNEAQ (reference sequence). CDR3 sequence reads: CASSPDSGSNQPQHF. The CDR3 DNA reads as TGTGCCAGCAGCCCGGACAGTGGTAGCAATCAGCCCCAGCATTTT.

The CDR3 here is CASSGAGEGNTEAFF. CDR3 nucleotide sequence: TGTGCCAGCAGCGGGGCAGGGGAGGGGAACACTGAAGCTTTCTTT. The chain employs TRBV9 and TRBJ1-1, with D perhaps TRBD1 (6 bases). Between the trimmed V and J ends, which lost 3 bases and 1 base, there was a span of 13 bases. Germline V gives CDR1 SGDLS, CDR2 YYNGEE. The CDR3 runs to 15 residues.

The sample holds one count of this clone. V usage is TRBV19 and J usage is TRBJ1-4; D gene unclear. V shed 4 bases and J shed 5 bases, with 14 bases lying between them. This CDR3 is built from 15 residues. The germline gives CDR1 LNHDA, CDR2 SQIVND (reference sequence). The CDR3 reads CASSKSPGKNEKLFF. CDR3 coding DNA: TGTGCCAGTAGTAAAAGCCCCGGGAAGAATGAAAAACTGTTTTTT.

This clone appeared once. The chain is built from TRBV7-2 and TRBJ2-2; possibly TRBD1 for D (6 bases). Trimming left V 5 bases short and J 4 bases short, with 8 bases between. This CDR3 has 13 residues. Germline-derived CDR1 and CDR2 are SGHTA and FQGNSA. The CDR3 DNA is TGTGCCAGCAGCGCAGGGGCCACCGGGGAGCTGTTTTTT. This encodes CASSAGATGELFF. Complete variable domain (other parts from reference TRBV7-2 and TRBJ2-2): GAGVSQSPSNKVTEKGKDVELRCDPISGHTALYWYRQSLGQGLEFLIYFQGNSAPDKSGLPSDRFSAERTGGSVSTLTIQRTQQEDSAVYLCASSAGATGELFFGEGSRLTVL.

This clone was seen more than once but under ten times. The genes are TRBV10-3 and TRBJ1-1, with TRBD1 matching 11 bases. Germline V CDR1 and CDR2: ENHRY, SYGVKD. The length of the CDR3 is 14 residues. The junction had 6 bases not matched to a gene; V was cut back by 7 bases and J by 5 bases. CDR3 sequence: CAIKFRDRGTEAFF. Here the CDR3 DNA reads TGTGCCATCAAGTTCCGGGACAGGGGGACTGAAGCTTTCTTT.

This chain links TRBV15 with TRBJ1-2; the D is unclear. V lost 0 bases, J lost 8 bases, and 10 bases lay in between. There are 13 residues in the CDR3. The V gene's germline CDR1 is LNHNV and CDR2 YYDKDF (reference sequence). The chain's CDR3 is CATSRDFSGGYTF. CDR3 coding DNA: TGTGCCACCAGCAGAGATTTCAGCGGGGGCTACACCTTC.

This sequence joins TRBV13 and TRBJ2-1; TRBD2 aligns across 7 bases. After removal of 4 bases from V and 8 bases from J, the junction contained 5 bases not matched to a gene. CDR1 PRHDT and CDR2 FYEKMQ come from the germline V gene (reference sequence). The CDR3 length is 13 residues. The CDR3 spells CASSSTGGDEQFF. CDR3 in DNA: TGTGCCAGCAGCTCCACTGGGGGGGATGAGCAGTTCTTC.

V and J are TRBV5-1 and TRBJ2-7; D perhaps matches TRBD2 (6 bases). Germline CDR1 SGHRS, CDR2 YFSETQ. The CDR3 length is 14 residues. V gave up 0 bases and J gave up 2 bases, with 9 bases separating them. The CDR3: CASSLAGVPYEQYF. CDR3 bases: TGCGCCAGCAGCTTGGCGGGAGTCCCCTACGAGCAGTACTTC.

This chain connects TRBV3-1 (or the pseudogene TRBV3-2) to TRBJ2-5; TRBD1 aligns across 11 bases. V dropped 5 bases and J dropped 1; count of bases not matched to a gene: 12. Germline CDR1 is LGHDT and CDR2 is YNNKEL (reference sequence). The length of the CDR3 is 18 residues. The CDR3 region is CASSNPGTGGSPQETQYF. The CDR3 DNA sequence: TGTGCCAGCAGCAACCCGGGGACAGGGGGGTCCCCCCAAGAGACCCAGTACTTC.

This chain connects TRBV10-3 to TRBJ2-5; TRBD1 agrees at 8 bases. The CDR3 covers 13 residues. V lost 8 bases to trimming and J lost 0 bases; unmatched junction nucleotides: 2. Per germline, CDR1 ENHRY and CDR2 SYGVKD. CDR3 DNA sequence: TGTGCCATCGGGGACAGGTACCAAGAGACCCAGTACTTC. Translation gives CAIGDRYQETQYF.

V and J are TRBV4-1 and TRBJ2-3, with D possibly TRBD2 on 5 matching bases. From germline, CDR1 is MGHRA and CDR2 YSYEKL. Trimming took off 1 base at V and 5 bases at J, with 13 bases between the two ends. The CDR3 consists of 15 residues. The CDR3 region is CASSQGHGVGDTQYF. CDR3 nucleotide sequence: TGCGCCAGCAGCCAAGGGCACGGGGTGGGAGATACGCAGTATTTT.

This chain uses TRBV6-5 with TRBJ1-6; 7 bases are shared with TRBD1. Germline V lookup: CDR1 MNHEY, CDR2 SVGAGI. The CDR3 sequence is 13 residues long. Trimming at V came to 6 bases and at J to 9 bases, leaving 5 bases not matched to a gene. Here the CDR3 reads CASRDRWSSPLHF. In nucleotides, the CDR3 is TGTGCCAGCAGGGACAGGTGGAGTTCACCCCTCCACTTT.

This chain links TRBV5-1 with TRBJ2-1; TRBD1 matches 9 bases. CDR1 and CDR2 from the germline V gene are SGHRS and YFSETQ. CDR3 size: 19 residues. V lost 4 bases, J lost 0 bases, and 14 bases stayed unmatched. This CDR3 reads CASSPVPGQGPSSYNEQFF. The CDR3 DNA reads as TGCGCCAGCAGCCCGGTCCCGGGACAGGGCCCTAGCTCCTACAATGAGCAGTTCTTC.

The CDR3 DNA reads as TGCAGCGCCAGACAGGGGGCCGAGCAGCCCCAGCATTTT. Protein sequence: CSARQGAEQPQHF. This sequence joins TRBV29-1 and TRBJ1-5; 10 nucleotides match TRBD1. The J segment lost 7 bases and the V segment lost 7 bases, leaving 7 bases of the junction unmatched. Germline V gene sequence: CDR1 SQVTM, CDR2 ANQGSEA. This CDR3 is 13 amino acids long.